Included here is one T cell receptor (beta chain) sequence, with context. Antigen unknown. This entry is derived from a study of cytomegalovirus exposure and HLA in healthy donors. Researchers ran the PCR with 60 Vbeta and 13 Jbeta primers. The table came from immunoSEQ multiplex PCR; TCRdb's copy has only in-frame clones and leaves some out. The sample yields about 85,000 clones, roughly 80% seen once. CDR3 length equals 13 residues. V was pared by 5 bases and J by 1 base, with 9 bases between. CDR1 and CDR2 (germline): LNHDA, SQIVND (reference sequence). Study results and limitations: Presence/absence comparisons presumed near-even sequencing depth among donors.

The chain combines TRBV19 with TRBJ2-7, with D perhaps matching TRBD1 (6 bases). This TCR was recovered from a boy younger than 18 in good health and CMV-seronegative. Sequenced material: PBMCs. The CDR3 loop reads CASSRTVSYEQYF. As DNA, the CDR3 is TGTGCCAGTAGTCGGACAGTTTCCTACGAGCAGTACTTC.